This TCR beta chain comes out of a study of blood T cell repertoires in COVID-19. Study-wide context: The samples span acute and convalescent COVID-19 from the United States, Italy and Spain. T cells, B-cell-depleted T cells, or PBMCs provided the cDNA or gDNA that served as material.

As processed by the authors: Quantification of nucleated cells was approximated via reference gene primer amplification. Clones were read by immunoSEQ multiplex PCR, and TCRdb kept only the in-frame ones, dropping some. That table is the source of V, J and clone size, and D and trimming were worked out from the DNA. The sample contains roughly 97,000 clones, around four fifths of which appear only once. This CDR3 has 16 residues. Per the germline V gene, CDR1 is WNHNN and CDR2 is SYGVQD (reference sequence). Trimming at V came to 0 bases and at J to 5 bases, leaving 6 bases not matched to a gene. Material for sequencing was peripheral blood. The sequence was obtained from a man aged 60-69 years with acute or convalescent COVID-19. The chain employs TRBV10-1 and TRBJ2-5, with 10 bases aligning to TRBD2. CDR3 nucleotides: TGCGCCAGCAGTGAGTCGGTAGCGGGAGGATACGAGACCCAGTACTTC. This codes for CASSESVAGGYETQYF.